The clone carrying this T cell receptor (beta chain) was seen a handful of times. These data originate in a study of blood T cell repertoires in COVID-19. Study context: The United States, Italy and Spain provided the acute and convalescent COVID-19 samples. Sources were T cells, B-cell-depleted T cells, or PBMCs; the material itself was cDNA or gDNA.

The CDR3 totals 13 residues. V was cut by 1 base and J by 4 bases, with 5 bases left in between. Germline V gene data show CDR1 as LNHNV and CDR2 as YYDKDF (reference sequence). Seattle-derived patients entered the study during active infection and were followed longitudinally. Study processing details: Counts of nucleated cells, estimated from reference gene primer amplification, were obtained. Using immunoSEQ multiplex PCR, the repertoire was profiled, and TCRdb retains in-frame clones only, with some absent. From that table come the V and J calls and clone size; the DNA was used to work out D and trimming. The data contain roughly 300,000 clones, under 90% of them singletons.

The chain employs TRBV15 and TRBJ1-5; D not certain. Sequenced material: peripheral blood. This TCR was recovered from a woman in her thirties with COVID-19, enrolled during active disease. In DNA form, the CDR3 reads TGTGCCACCAGCAGAGGGACTAATCAGCCCCAGCATTTT. Translation: CATSRGTNQPQHF. The entire variable domain, with the rest obtained from reference TRBV15 and TRBJ1-5, is as follows: DAMVIQNPRYQVTQFGKPVTLSCSQTLNHNVMYWYQQKSSQAPKLLFHYYDKDFNNEADTPDNFQSRRPNTSFCFLDIRSPGLGDTAMYLCATSRGTNQPQHFGDGTRLSIL.